The source of this T cell receptor (beta chain) is a study of CD8+CD57+ T cells in acquired aplastic anemia. The germline V gene encodes CDR1 SGHTA and CDR2 FQGNSA. The V and J ends lost 1 base and 10 bases respectively, with 13 bases between them. This CDR3 contains 13 residues. CD8+CD57+ cell expansion, shown by flow cytometry, had occurred in the patients selected for sequencing. No therapy had been given to the patients at the time of blood sampling. The template for TCR beta VDJ and CDR3 sequence profiling was genomic DNA. TCRdb fed the reads into MiXCR, producing one record per CDR3 protein. This table holds just over 150,000 distinct CDR3 sequences, 40% to 60% found once.

This rearrangement joins TRBV7-2 to TRBJ1-1; D remains unclear. Material: sorted CD4+, CD8+, or CD8+CD57+ T cells (not recorded which) from PBMCs. The TCR sequence derives from a human donor with aplastic anemia. Here the CDR3 DNA reads TGTGCCAGCAGCTTAGGAGGTGCGGCCGGAGCTTTCTTT. This gives the protein CASSLGGAAGAFF.